The 19 T cell receptor beta chains listed next were all sequenced from one sample in a study of Siglec-9 on CD8 T cells in melanoma. Data came from immunoSEQ multiplex PCR; TCRdb stores just in-frame clones and leaves some out. Among 30,000 to 45,000 clones listed, more than 65% were seen once. The sequenced sample was Siglec-9- CD8+ T cells sorted from blood. The source of these receptors is a human donor in good health.

V and J are TRBV30 and TRBJ2-7; D is uncertain. This CDR3 has 13 residues. Trimming left V 0 bases short and J 7 bases short, with 13 bases between. Germline V lookup: CDR1 GTSNPN, CDR2 SVGIG (reference sequence). CDR3 in DNA: TGTGCCTGGAGTGTAGGAACCCTGGTTGAGCAGTACTTC. As protein: CAWSVGTLVEQYF. The full variable domain, completed using reference TRBV30 and TRBJ2-7, is SQTIHQWPATLVQPVGSPLSLECTVEGTSNPNLYWYRQAAGRGLQLLFYSVGIGQISSEVPQNLSASRPQDRQFILSSKKLLLSDSGFYLCAWSVGTLVEQYFGPGTRLTVT.

V usage is TRBV2 and J usage is TRBJ1-3; 9 bases are a match to TRBD1. CDR3 size: 17 residues. Germline V CDR1 and CDR2: SNHLY, FYNNEI. J gave up 0 bases and V 4 bases, and 7 bases lay outside the gene matches. The CDR3 sequence is CASSGMGQGASGNTIYF. The CDR3 coding sequence is TGTGCCAGCAGTGGAATGGGACAGGGAGCCTCTGGAAACACCATATATTTT.

J is TRBJ2-3 and V is TRBV28; 10 bases are a match to TRBD1. The CDR3 is 16 amino acids. Per the germline V gene, CDR1 is MDHEN and CDR2 is SYDVKM. V shed 5 bases, J shed 2 bases, and the junction held 7 bases outside the gene matches. The CDR3 region has the DNA TGTGCCAGCAGTGACCCGGGGACAGGGGACACAGATACGCAGTATTTT. Protein sequence: CASSDPGTGDTDTQYF. The variable domain in full, with the rest retrieved from reference TRBV28 and TRBJ2-3, is DVKVTQSSRYLVKRTGEKVFLECVQDMDHENMFWYRQDPGLGLRLIYFSYDVKMKEKGDIPEGYSVSREKKERFSLILESASTNQTSMYLCASSDPGTGDTDTQYFGPGTRLTVL.

The chain recombines TRBV4-1 with TRBJ1-2, with a weak D call TRBD1 (5 bases). This CDR3 region has 15 residues. The germline gives CDR1 MGHRA, CDR2 YSYEKL. Between the trimmed V and J ends, which lost 0 bases and 5 bases, there was a span of 13 bases. CDR3 in DNA: TGCGCCAGCAGCCAAGAGGGGCTGGCCGGGTATGGCTACACCTTC. Translation: CASSQEGLAGYGYTF.

The chain joins TRBV6-5 to TRBJ1-2; 8 positions agree with TRBD1. CDR3 length: 13 amino acids. J lost 4 bases, V lost 8 bases, and 6 bases had no gene match. Per germline, CDR1 MNHEY and CDR2 SVGAGI. CDR3 amino acids: CASGRQGIYGYTF. Here the CDR3 DNA reads TGTGCCAGCGGCCGACAGGGGATCTATGGCTACACCTTC.

V gene TRBV27 combines with J gene TRBJ1-1, with D possibly being TRBD1 (6 bases). This CDR3 comprises 15 residues. Trimming left V 3 bases short and J 4 bases short, with 15 bases between. Germline lookup yields CDR1 MNHEY and CDR2 SMNVEV (reference sequence). The CDR3 region is CASSFPRGGFTEAFF. CDR3 nucleotides: TGTGCCAGCAGTTTCCCCCGAGGGGGGTTCACTGAAGCTTTCTTT.

The chain has TRBV9 and TRBJ2-7; perhaps TRBD2 as D (5 bases). This CDR3 is built from 15 residues. Trimming removed 1 base from V and 2 bases from J, with 13 bases in between. Per germline, CDR1 SGDLS and CDR2 YYNGEE. The CDR3 coding sequence is TGTGCCAGCAGCGTAACCGACGAGGGCGCCTACGAGCAGTACTTC. Its translation is CASSVTDEGAYEQYF. The full variable domain, with the rest looked up from reference TRBV9 and TRBJ2-7, is DSGVTQTPKHLITATGQRVTLRCSPRSGDLSVYWYQQSLDQGLQFLIQYYNGEERAKGNILERFSAQQFPDLHSELNLSSLELGDSALYFCASSVTDEGAYEQYFGPGTRLTVT.

This chain joins TRBV10-2 and TRBJ2-7; 7 bases agree with TRBD1. Germline lookup yields CDR1 WSHSY and CDR2 SAAADI. The V segment lost 7 bases and the J segment 7 bases; nucleotides outside the gene matches: 10. The CDR3 consists of 13 residues. Here the CDR3 reads CASTAGGIGEQYF. The CDR3 DNA reads as TGCGCCAGCACGGCAGGGGGTATTGGTGAGCAGTACTTC.

This chain uses TRBV7-9 with TRBJ1-1, with D maybe TRBD1 (5 bases). CDR3 length equals 14 residues. The germline CDR1 and CDR2 sequences are SEHNR and FQNEAQ (reference sequence). V gave up 3 bases and J gave up 1 base, with 9 bases separating them. The CDR3 loop is CASSFDGTNTEAFF. CDR3 nucleotides: TGTGCCAGCAGCTTCGACGGGACGAACACTGAAGCTTTCTTT. The full variable domain, its missing parts supplied by reference TRBV7-9 and TRBJ1-1, is DTGVSQNPRHKITKRGQNVTFRCDPISEHNRLYWYRQTLGQGPEFLTYFQNEAQLEKSRLLSDRFSAERPKGSFSTLEIQRTEQGDSAMYLCASSFDGTNTEAFFGQGTRLTVV.

V and J are TRBV4-1 and TRBJ2-5; 9 bases are shared with TRBD1. V was clipped by 5 bases and J by 4 bases; unmatched bases: 8. Germline values: CDR1 MGHRA, CDR2 YSYEKL. The CDR3 contains 15 residues. The CDR3 region is CASSYRGPIRETQYF. In DNA form, the CDR3 reads TGCGCCAGCAGCTACAGGGGGCCGATCCGAGAGACCCAGTACTTC.

V usage is TRBV25-1 and J usage is TRBJ2-7; D is undetermined. V was clipped by 4 bases and J by 1 base, with 17 bases between them. Germline V gene data show CDR1 as MGHDK and CDR2 as SYGVNS. This CDR3 contains 16 residues. The CDR3 DNA follows: TGTGCCAGCAGTGGACACGAGGACGGTGTGTCCTACGAGCAGTACTTC. Amino acids: CASSGHEDGVSYEQYF.

The gene calls are TRBV19 and TRBJ2-5, with TRBD1 matching 8 bases. Germline trimming cut 5 bases from V and 5 bases from J; bases unmatched to any gene: 13. CDR3 size: 16 residues. Looked up from germline, CDR1 is LNHDA and CDR2 is SQIVND (reference sequence). The CDR3 loop is CASSPHRDRSEETQYF. For the CDR3, the DNA is TGTGCCAGTAGTCCACACCGGGACAGGTCAGAGGAGACCCAGTACTTC.

The rearrangement links TRBV4-2 to TRBJ2-7, with D hard to call. V was shortened by 1 base and J by 3 bases, with 4 bases between the two germline ends. This CDR3 has 12 residues. Germline CDR1 and CDR2: LGHNA and YNFKEQ. This CDR3 reads CASSQGNYEQYF. CDR3 sequence (DNA): TGTGCCAGCAGCCAAGGCAACTACGAGCAGTACTTC.

The chain couples TRBV7-3 to TRBJ2-1, with D perhaps given as TRBD1 or TRBD2 (6 bases each). V lost 3 bases to trimming and J lost 5 bases, with 14 bases between them. Germline CDR1 is SGHTA and CDR2 is FQGTGA. This CDR3 spans 15 amino acids. The CDR3 DNA reads as TGTGCCAGCAGCTTTCGAGGGGGGCTGCACAATGAGCAGTTCTTC. Translating gives CASSFRGGLHNEQFF.

The V call is TRBV19, the J call TRBJ1-2; D remains ambiguous. The CDR3 covers 20 residues. V was clipped by 6 bases and J by 1 base, with 30 bases between them. Germline values: CDR1 LNHDA, CDR2 SQIVND (reference sequence). CDR3 sequence (DNA): TGTGCCAGTAGCGCTCGTGGCAGCCACCAATCACCTAAGCTTAACTATGGCTACACCTTC. It specifies CASSARGSHQSPKLNYGYTF.

In this sample, this clone turned up once. This chain joins TRBV19 and TRBJ2-3; 14 nucleotides match TRBD2. With 6 bases clipped from V and 5 bases from J, the junction kept 7 bases outside the gene matches. Germline-derived CDR1 and CDR2 are LNHDA and SQIVND (reference sequence). This CDR3 is 16 amino acids long. This chain's CDR3 is CASSGLAGGIRDTQYF. CDR3 nucleotides: TGTGCCAGTAGCGGACTAGCGGGGGGAATTAGAGATACGCAGTATTTT. The whole variable domain, filled in from reference TRBV19 and TRBJ2-3, reads DGGITQSPKYLFRKEGQNVTLSCEQNLNHDAMYWYRQDPGQGLRLIYYSQIVNDFQKGDIAEGYSVSREKKESFPLTVTSAQKNPTAFYLCASSGLAGGIRDTQYFGPGTRLTVL.

The genes are TRBV4-2 and TRBJ1-2, with 11 bases matching TRBD1. The CDR3 length is 16 residues. Germline assignment: CDR1 LGHNA and CDR2 YNFKEQ. V dropped 4 bases and J dropped 7; count of bases not matched to a gene: 11. As DNA, the CDR3 is TGTGCCAGCAGCCCACAAGCGGGACAGGGGGAGTCTGGCTACACCTTC. It yields the protein CASSPQAGQGESGYTF.

CDR3 amino acids: CATTSMGGSLNEQFF. For the CDR3, the DNA is TGTGCCACCACTAGCATGGGTGGATCACTCAATGAGCAGTTCTTC. The V call is TRBV19, the J call TRBJ2-1; TRBD2 is a possible D gene (6 bases). CDR1 is LNHDA, CDR2 SQIVND, per germline (reference sequence). The V end lost 10 bases, the J end lost 6 bases, and 22 bases lay between the germline ends. The CDR3 contains 15 residues.

V is TRBV9 and J is TRBJ2-7; D is ambiguous. There are 13 residues in the CDR3. CDR1 and CDR2 from the germline V gene are SGDLS and YYNGEE. V lost 2 bases, J lost 2 bases, and 8 bases lay in between. CDR3 bases: TGTGCCAGCAGCGTGGGCAGCCCCTACGAGCAGTACTTC. Its translation is CASSVGSPYEQYF.